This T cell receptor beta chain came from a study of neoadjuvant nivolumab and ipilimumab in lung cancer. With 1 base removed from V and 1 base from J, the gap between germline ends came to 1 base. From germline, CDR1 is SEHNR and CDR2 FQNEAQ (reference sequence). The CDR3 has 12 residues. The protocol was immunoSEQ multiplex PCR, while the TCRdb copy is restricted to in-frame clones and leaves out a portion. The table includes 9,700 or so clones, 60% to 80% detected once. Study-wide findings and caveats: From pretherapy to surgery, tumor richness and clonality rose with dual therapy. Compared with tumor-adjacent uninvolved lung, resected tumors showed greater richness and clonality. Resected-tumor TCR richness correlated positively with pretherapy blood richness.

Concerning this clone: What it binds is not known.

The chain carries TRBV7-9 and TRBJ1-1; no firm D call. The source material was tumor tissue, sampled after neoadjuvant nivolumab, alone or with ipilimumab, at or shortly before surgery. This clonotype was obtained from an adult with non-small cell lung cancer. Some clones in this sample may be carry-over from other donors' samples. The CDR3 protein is CASSLENTEAFF. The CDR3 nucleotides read TGTGCCAGCAGCTTAGAGAACACTGAAGCTTTCTTT.